The 32 T cell receptor beta chains reported below all come from one sample, sequenced in a study of identical twins. MiXCR, applied by TCRdb to the 5' RACE reads, yields one record per CDR3 protein. The table includes 240,000 or so distinct CDR3 sequences, roughly a tenth detected once. The sequenced sample was memory T cells sorted from blood. These TCRs come from a man in his fifties or sixties in good health.

CDR3 DNA: TGCAGTGCTCGGGGGACTAATGAAAAACTGTTTTTT. Its protein is CSARGTNEKLFF. The chain joins TRBV20-1 to TRBJ1-4; maybe TRBD1 (5 bases). The CDR3 is 12 residues long. V lost 5 bases to trimming and J lost 2 bases, with 6 bases between them. CDR1 is DFQATT, CDR2 SNEGSKA, per germline (reference sequence).

This clonotype was observed many times. V usage is TRBV5-1 and J usage is TRBJ2-7; TRBD2 matches 14 bases. CDR3 length equals 17 residues. The V and J ends lost 4 bases and 2 bases, in that order; junction bases with no gene match: 8. Germline CDR1 reads SGHRS; CDR2 reads YFSETQ. Here the CDR3 DNA reads TGCGCCAGCAGCCCGGGACTAGCGGGGGACTATACCTACGAGCAGTACTTC. Amino acids: CASSPGLAGDYTYEQYF. The full variable domain, its missing parts supplied by reference TRBV5-1 and TRBJ2-7, is KAGVTQTPRYLIKTRGQQVTLSCSPISGHRSVSWYQQTPGQGLQFLFEYFSETQRNKGNFPGRFSGRQFSNSRSEMNVSTLELGDSALYLCASSPGLAGDYTYEQYFGPGTRLTVT.

This clonotype came up many times. The gene calls are TRBV5-1 and TRBJ2-7; D unresolved. The CDR3 is 13 amino acids. Germline CDR1 and CDR2: SGHRS and YFSETQ. With 0 bases removed from V and 2 bases from J, the gap between germline ends came to 6 bases. CDR3 bases: TGCGCCAGCAGCTTGGTTCCAGCCTACGAGCAGTACTTC. Translating gives CASSLVPAYEQYF. Supplemented by reference TRBV5-1 and TRBJ2-7, the full variable domain reads KAGVTQTPRYLIKTRGQQVTLSCSPISGHRSVSWYQQTPGQGLQFLFEYFSETQRNKGNFPGRFSGRQFSNSRSEMNVSTLELGDSALYLCASSLVPAYEQYFGPGTRLTVT.

Many counts were recorded for this clonotype. The V call is TRBV4-1, the J call TRBJ2-7, with D unclear. Germline V gives CDR1 MGHRA, CDR2 YSYEKL. The V end lost 6 bases, the J end lost 2 bases, and 20 bases lay between the germline ends. This CDR3 has 16 residues. In nucleotides, the CDR3 is TGCGCCAGCAGGCTCCGCCCGGGTTTGACTCCCTACGAGCAGTACTTC. Protein product: CASRLRPGLTPYEQYF.

This clonotype was found many times. The chain couples TRBV20-1 to TRBJ1-2, with a possible D match to TRBD1 (5 bases). Between the trimmed V and J ends, which lost 3 bases and 4 bases, there was a span of 24 bases. CDR1 and CDR2 from the germline V gene are DFQATT and SNEGSKA (reference sequence). This CDR3 comprises 17 residues. The DNA of the CDR3 is TGCAGTGCTAGGCTTGAAAAGACAGCGAAAAACCTCTATGGCTACACCTTC. Translating gives CSARLEKTAKNLYGYTF.

In its sample, this clonotype was seen a few times. V and J are TRBV5-1 and TRBJ2-3; no firm D call. The germline CDR1 and CDR2 sequences are SGHRS and YFSETQ. The CDR3 loop spans 12 amino acids. V was trimmed by 4 bases and J by 6 bases, leaving 9 bases between them. The CDR3 region is CASSVDADTQYF. CDR3 coding DNA: TGCGCCAGCAGCGTGGACGCGGATACGCAGTATTTT.

This clonotype was recorded at least ten times. This chain joins TRBV3-1 and TRBJ1-1; possible D gene TRBD1, 6 bases. The germline V and J ends were trimmed by 4 bases and 1 base, with 13 bases remaining between them. The CDR3 is 15 amino acids. The germline CDR1 and CDR2 sequences are LGHDT and YNNKEL (reference sequence). This chain's CDR3 is CASSPVSQGNTEAFF. In DNA form, the CDR3 reads TGTGCCAGCAGCCCCGTTTCACAGGGGAACACTGAAGCTTTCTTT.

The rearrangement joins TRBV27 to TRBJ1-1, with TRBD1 matching 8 bases. The CDR3 loop spans 20 amino acids. Germline V gene data show CDR1 as MNHEY and CDR2 as SMNVEV (reference sequence). Germline trimming cut 5 bases from V and 0 bases from J; bases unmatched to any gene: 20. CDR3 nucleotide sequence: TGTGCCAGCAGTCCCGGGTCTTACAGGGGGAGGATATTCATGAACACTGAAGCTTTCTTT. This translates into CASSPGSYRGRIFMNTEAFF.

The rearrangement links TRBV20-1 to TRBJ1-6; D may be TRBD1 (5 bases). From germline, CDR1 is DFQATT and CDR2 SNEGSKA (reference sequence). Trimming shortened V by 5 bases and J by 1 base, and 15 bases separated the two germline ends. This CDR3 region has 16 residues. CDR3 loop: CSAQRAQGSYNSPLHF. The CDR3 nucleotides read TGCAGTGCTCAGAGGGCCCAGGGATCCTATAATTCACCCCTCCACTTT.

This clonotype was counted a few times. J is TRBJ1-5 and V is TRBV28; 7 bases map to TRBD1. Germline CDR1 reads MDHEN; CDR2 reads SYDVKM. The trim removed 5 bases at V and 1 base at J, leaving 14 bases unmatched. This CDR3 contains 18 residues. The CDR3 DNA sequence: TGTGCCAGCAGTCCCGCGACAGGGTGGGGGGTAAGCAATCAGCCCCAGCATTTT. Translated, it gives CASSPATGWGVSNQPQHF.

In its sample, this clonotype was seen many times. This chain uses TRBV7-9 with TRBJ1-1; D ambiguous. This CDR3 has 14 residues. V lost 3 bases and J lost 0, with 8 bases in between. CDR1 and CDR2 from the germline V gene are SEHNR and FQNEAQ (reference sequence). The CDR3 spells CASSFEHLNTEAFF. The CDR3 DNA follows: TGTGCCAGCAGCTTTGAACACTTGAACACTGAAGCTTTCTTT. Full variable domain (remainder filled in from reference TRBV7-9 and TRBJ1-1): DTGVSQNPRHKITKRGQNVTFRCDPISEHNRLYWYRQTLGQGPEFLTYFQNEAQLEKSRLLSDRFSAERPKGSFSTLEIQRTEQGDSAMYLCASSFEHLNTEAFFGQGTRLTVV.

This clonotype was seen only a few times. The chain recombines TRBV5-1 with TRBJ1-6, with 9 bases that match TRBD1. V trimming: 1 base; J trimming: 1 base; junction bases outside the gene matches: 6. In germline, CDR1 is SGHRS, CDR2 YFSETQ. The CDR3 covers 18 residues. CDR3 protein: CASSLMRQGGSYNSPLHF. The CDR3 nucleotides are TGCGCCAGCAGCTTGATGAGACAGGGGGGATCCTATAATTCACCCCTCCACTTT.

This clonotype occurred many times. V is TRBV7-2 and J is TRBJ2-4; TRBD2 aligns across 11 bases. The CDR3 extends over 14 amino acids. J gave up 5 bases and V 5 bases, and 2 bases lay outside the gene matches. Germline CDR1 and CDR2: SGHTA and FQGNSA. Here the CDR3 DNA reads TGTGCCAGCAGCAGGGGACTAGCGGAAAACATTCAGTACTTC. Encoded protein: CASSRGLAENIQYF.

This clonotype was detected many times. The chain is built from TRBV6-5 and TRBJ1-6, with D hard to call. Germline CDR1 reads MNHEY; CDR2 reads SVGAGI. V gave up 2 bases and J gave up 1 base, with 9 bases separating them. The CDR3 is 16 amino acids. For the CDR3, the DNA is TGTGCCAGCAGTTACGATTGGAAGTCCTATAATTCACCCCTCCACTTT. Residues: CASSYDWKSYNSPLHF.

The chain recombines TRBV5-6 with TRBJ2-5, with 7 positions matching TRBD1. The CDR3 contains 16 residues. Looked up from germline, CDR1 is SGHDT and CDR2 is YYEEEE. V was clipped by 4 bases and J by 4 bases; unmatched bases: 13. The DNA for the CDR3 is TGTGCCAGCAGCGGAGTCACAGGGGTCGGGCGAGAGACCCAGTACTTC. Amino acids: CASSGVTGVGRETQYF. Drawing the rest from reference TRBV5-6 and TRBJ2-5, the complete variable domain is DAGVTQSPTHLIKTRGQQVTLRCSPKSGHDTVSWYQQALGQGPQFIFQYYEEEERQRGNFPDRFSGHQFPNYSSELNVNALLLGDSALYLCASSGVTGVGRETQYFGPGTRLLVL.

V gene TRBV28 combines with J gene TRBJ2-2; maybe TRBD1 (5 bases). The CDR3 totals 13 residues. V dropped 6 bases and J dropped 3 bases, with 8 bases sitting between them. Germline V CDR1 and CDR2: MDHEN, SYDVKM. The CDR3 nucleotides are TGTGCCAGCAGGCCAGGGTACACCGGGGAGCTGTTTTTT. The encoded protein is CASRPGYTGELFF.

The DNA for the CDR3 is TGTGCCAGCAGGGGATTCGGGGACCAGATCAATTACGAGCAGTACTTC. Residues: CASRGFGDQINYEQYF. V and J are TRBV2 and TRBJ2-7; tentatively, D is TRBD1 or TRBD2 (5 bases each). From germline, CDR1 is SNHLY and CDR2 FYNNEI. Trimming pared 6 bases from V and 4 bases from J, leaving 22 bases between. This CDR3 has 16 amino acids.

This chain links TRBV7-9 with TRBJ2-1; 10 nucleotides match TRBD1. In germline, CDR1 is SEHNR, CDR2 FQNEAQ (reference sequence). Trimming cost V 5 bases and J 1 base; bases outside gene matches: 8. The CDR3 covers 17 residues. CDR3: CASSARPGQGSYNEQFF. The CDR3 nucleotides read TGTGCCAGCAGCGCAAGGCCGGGACAGGGGTCCTACAATGAGCAGTTCTTC.

This clonotype was counted only a few times. The gene calls are TRBV4-2 and TRBJ2-3; D assignment may be TRBD1 or TRBD2 (5 bases each). Per the germline V gene, CDR1 is LGHNA and CDR2 is YNFKEQ. CDR3 size: 14 residues. V shed 1 base and J shed 3 bases, with 8 bases lying between them. As DNA, the CDR3 is TGTGCCAGCAGCCAAGCGTGGGGGACAGATACGCAGTATTTT. Protein: CASSQAWGTDTQYF.

This clonotype was found a few times. The chain couples TRBV6-2 or TRBV6-3 to TRBJ1-1, with no clear D. The CDR3 is 14 amino acids. The V gene lost 2 bases and the J gene lost 6 bases, with 13 bases spanning the gap. Per the germline V gene, CDR1 is MNHEY and CDR2 is SVGEGT. CDR3 DNA sequence: TGTGCCAGCAGTTACCAGGTTCTCCCAGCTGAAGCTTTCTTT. Translated, it gives CASSYQVLPAEAFF.

The chain links TRBV20-1 to TRBJ1-1; 8 positions agree with TRBD1. CDR3 size: 16 residues. Germline CDR1 DFQATT, CDR2 SNEGSKA (reference sequence). The ends lost 2 bases at V and 0 bases at J; junction bases unmatched: 8. The CDR3 region has the DNA TGCAGTGCTAGATCTAGACAGGGGCAACTGAACACTGAAGCTTTCTTT. Translating it yields CSARSRQGQLNTEAFF.

The V and J genes are TRBV7-9 and TRBJ1-4, with 8 bases aligning to TRBD1. CDR3 length equals 14 residues. V gave up 6 bases and J gave up 8 bases; unmatched junction bases: 8. Germline values: CDR1 SEHNR, CDR2 FQNEAQ (reference sequence). CDR3 in amino acids: CASRDAGGREKLFF. The CDR3, as DNA: TGTGCCAGCAGAGACGCAGGGGGCCGGGAAAAACTGTTTTTT.

Ten or more counts support this clonotype. V gene TRBV29-1 combines with J gene TRBJ2-3; maybe TRBD1 (5 bases). CDR1 and CDR2 from the germline V gene are SQVTM and ANQGSEA. The germline V and J ends were trimmed by 6 bases and 6 bases, with 16 bases remaining between them. The CDR3 totals 13 residues. The CDR3, as DNA: TGCAGCGTACAGGCGAGGACGGAGGATACGCAGTATTTT. Its protein is CSVQARTEDTQYF.

This clonotype was detected only a few times. The CDR3 here is CASSPNADTQYF. CDR3 DNA sequence: TGTGCCAGCAGCCCCAACGCAGATACGCAGTATTTT. The chain recombines TRBV7-2 with TRBJ2-3, with D hard to call. V lost 5 bases to trimming and J lost 4 bases, with 7 bases between them. The CDR3 covers 12 residues. Germline CDR1 reads SGHTA; CDR2 reads FQGNSA.

This clonotype was counted at least ten times. The V and J genes are TRBV7-2 and TRBJ2-3; 8 bases line up with TRBD2. The CDR3 spans 16 residues. V lost 7 bases, J lost 4 bases, and 13 bases stayed unmatched. Germline values: CDR1 SGHTA, CDR2 FQGNSA. The CDR3 here is CASTLDRGGQSDTQYF. In nucleotides, the CDR3 is TGTGCCAGCACCTTGGACCGGGGGGGCCAGTCAGATACGCAGTATTTT.

The rearrangement links TRBV30 to TRBJ2-1; weak D call: TRBD2 (5 bases). The CDR3 covers 15 residues. V lost 2 bases and J lost 0, with 11 bases in between. CDR1 and CDR2 (germline): GTSNPN, SVGIG (reference sequence). The CDR3, as DNA: TGTGCCTGGAGTAAGACGGGGAGCTCCTACAATGAGCAGTTCTTC. The encoded protein is CAWSKTGSSYNEQFF.

This rearrangement joins TRBV10-3 to TRBJ2-2; the D is unclear. CDR3 length equals 14 residues. Looked up from germline, CDR1 is ENHRY and CDR2 is SYGVKD. Between the trimmed V and J ends, which lost 3 bases and 5 bases, there was a span of 10 bases. The CDR3 bases are TGTGCCATCAGTGAACCGGCCGATACCGGGGAGCTGTTTTTT. It encodes CAISEPADTGELFF.

The chain combines TRBV4-1 with TRBJ1-2, with 10 bases aligning to TRBD1. Trimming removed 1 base from V and 8 bases from J; junction bases left unmatched: 1. The germline V gene encodes CDR1 MGHRA and CDR2 YSYEKL. The CDR3 has 13 amino acids. CDR3: CASSQGDRGGYTF. CDR3 DNA sequence: TGCGCCAGCAGCCAAGGGGACAGGGGAGGCTACACCTTC.

This clonotype has ten or more counts. This chain uses TRBV20-1 with TRBJ2-1; 13 bases line up with TRBD2. The CDR3 totals 16 residues. Trimming cost V 0 bases and J 7 bases; bases outside gene matches: 6. Germline V gene lookup returns CDR1 DFQATT and CDR2 SNEGSKA (reference sequence). CDR3 protein: CSARDRTSGGRNEQFF. The CDR3 DNA follows: TGCAGTGCTAGAGATAGGACTAGCGGGGGAAGGAATGAGCAGTTCTTC.

By sample fraction, this clonotype is medium-sized. The V gene is TRBV27, the J gene TRBJ2-3; 8 bases match TRBD1. V lost 3 bases to trimming and J lost 2 bases; unmatched junction nucleotides: 4. Germline CDR1 MNHEY, CDR2 SMNVEV (reference sequence). The CDR3 is made up of 15 amino acids. The CDR3 sequence: CASSLQGAFTDTQYF. The CDR3 region has the DNA TGTGCCAGCAGTTTGCAGGGGGCCTTCACAGATACGCAGTATTTT.

This clonotype showed up many times. The chain is built from TRBV7-2 and TRBJ2-3; 12 positions agree with TRBD2. Germline lookup yields CDR1 SGHTA and CDR2 FQGNSA. V lost 5 bases, J lost 2 bases, and 8 bases stayed unmatched. The CDR3 contains 17 residues. The CDR3 nucleotides read TGTGCCAGCAGCCACACTAGACTAGCGGGGGACACAGATACGCAGTATTTT. Protein: CASSHTRLAGDTDTQYF.

This clonotype has a count of ten or more. V usage is TRBV29-1 and J usage is TRBJ2-1, with 10 bases matching TRBD2. This CDR3 spans 13 amino acids. With V trimmed by 6 bases and J by 7 bases, 6 bases remained unmatched. The germline V gene encodes CDR1 SQVTM and CDR2 ANQGSEA. The CDR3 coding sequence is TGCAGCGTGAGGACTAGCGGATTAAATGAGCAGTTCTTC. This sequence encodes CSVRTSGLNEQFF.